The clone carrying this T cell receptor (beta chain) was observed at least ten times. TCRdb reprocessed the 5' RACE reads with MiXCR, giving one entry per CDR3 protein. The sample consists of tens of thousands of distinct CDR3 sequences, approximately 5.6% of them appearing once. The sample is drawn from a study of spatial heterogeneity in lung cancer. The CDR3 sequence is 13 residues long. Trimming removed 3 bases at V and 0 bases at J, with 5 bases between. Germline lookup yields CDR1 LNHNV and CDR2 YYDKDF (reference sequence). Sample time point: sample taken at primary tumor resection. The rearrangement uses TRBV15 and TRBJ1-1; no reliable D call. The sequencing used PBMCs, collected at surgery. The TCR comes from a female donor with early-stage non-small cell lung cancer. In DNA, the CDR3 is TGTGCCACCAGCAGTGTCGTGAACACTGAAGCTTTCTTT. It translates to CATSSVVNTEAFF.